This T cell receptor beta chain was sequenced during a study of cytomegalovirus exposure and HLA in healthy donors. This CDR3 has 14 residues. The V and J ends lost 4 bases and 7 bases, in that order; junction bases with no gene match: 5. The germline gives CDR1 LNHDA, CDR2 SQIVND (reference sequence). The PCR was carried out with 60 Vbeta primers and 13 Jbeta primers. Measured with immunoSEQ multiplex PCR; TCRdb has only the in-frame clones, and not every one. Of about 170,000 clones listed, approximately 70% are singletons. A note on this clone: Its antigen is unidentified.

Whereas donors were nominally healthy upon sampling, unrecorded immune exposures were probable. The study, taken as a whole, reports: TCR beta chains numbering under 200 were designated cytomegalovirus-associated. Across donors, sequencing depth was assumed by presence/absence analyses to be roughly uniform.

The sequence was obtained from a human donor in good health. This chain uses TRBV19 with TRBJ1-5; TRBD1 matches 9 bases. Material for sequencing was PBMCs. The CDR3 nucleotides read TGTGCCAGTAGTACCACAGGGGGCCGGCAGCCCCAGCATTTT. Translation gives CASSTTGGRQPQHF.